These 6 T cell receptor beta chains were sequenced from one sample in a study of T cell responses to AZD1222 COVID-19 vaccine. Using immunoSEQ multiplex PCR, the repertoire was profiled, and TCRdb retains in-frame clones only, with some absent. The sample carries around 140,000 clones, about nine tenths recorded once. Sequencing was performed on peripheral blood, taken on day 0 of AZD1222 vaccination. These receptors all come from an adult in good health.

The chain is built from TRBV27 and TRBJ2-7; 9 bases agree with TRBD2. Unmatched junction bases numbered 2, after V lost 0 bases and J lost 2 bases. Germline CDR1 MNHEY, CDR2 SMNVEV (reference sequence). This CDR3 region has 15 residues. The CDR3: CASSLSLAGTYEQYF. The DNA for the CDR3 is TGTGCCAGCAGTTTATCCCTAGCGGGGACCTACGAGCAGTACTTC.

The V and J genes are TRBV6-5 and TRBJ2-4; D uncertain. Trimming left V 0 bases short and J 2 bases short, with 11 bases between. This CDR3 has 16 residues. From germline, CDR1 is MNHEY and CDR2 SVGAGI. The CDR3 nucleotides are TGTGCCAGCAGTTACTCGGCGATATCATCCAAAAACATTCAGTACTTC. Its translation is CASSYSAISSKNIQYF.

V gene TRBV5-1 combines with J gene TRBJ2-3; 8 bases line up with TRBD2. This CDR3 comprises 16 residues. V lost 4 bases and J lost 2; bases outside the gene matches: 9. Germline CDR1 and CDR2: SGHRS and YFSETQ. The CDR3 bases are TGCGCCAGCAGCCCCCCACTAGCGGAATACACAGATACGCAGTATTTT. It is translated as CASSPPLAEYTDTQYF.

This clone was picked up one time. V gene TRBV28 combines with J gene TRBJ2-5; possibly TRBD1 for D (6 bases). In germline, CDR1 is MDHEN, CDR2 SYDVKM. The CDR3 spans 16 residues. Deletions cut 6 bases from V and 3 bases from J, with 20 bases between. CDR3 protein: CASRDDRSVFKETQYF. CDR3 sequence (DNA): TGTGCCAGCAGGGACGACAGGTCTGTTTTTAAAGAGACCCAGTACTTC.

This clone was detected a few times. The chain is built from TRBV7-2 and TRBJ1-1; 7 bases agree with TRBD1. CDR1 is SGHTA, CDR2 FQGNSA, per germline. V shed 1 base, J shed 11 bases, and the junction held 4 bases outside the gene matches. The CDR3 has 12 amino acids. The CDR3 is CASSLGQGRAFF. The CDR3 nucleotides read TGTGCCAGCAGCTTAGGACAGGGCCGGGCTTTCTTT.

The rearrangement links TRBV6-5 to TRBJ1-1, with D tentatively TRBD1 (5 bases). The germline CDR1 and CDR2 sequences are MNHEY and SVGAGI. The CDR3 runs 16 residues. Between the trimmed V and J ends, which lost 2 bases and 3 bases, there was a span of 16 bases. As DNA, the CDR3 is TGTGCCAGCAGTTACGCAGCAGGGAGTGCGGACACTGAAGCTTTCTTT. This gives the protein CASSYAAGSADTEAFF.